The 27 T cell receptor beta chains presented below share a single source sample, sequenced in a study of identical twins (dated by TCRdb to about 2016). Library preparation employed 5' RACE. Sequencing used an Illumina HiSeq 2000. TCRdb itself trimmed the public reads at Q25 with fastp, ran MiXCR and retained productive beta chains. One record per CDR3 amino acid sequence lists the most common genes and DNA. Here the sample has under 300,000 distinct CDR3 sequences; about an eighth occur a single time. The leading ten clones occupy under 4.5% of the sample. These data also featured in a second study, about yellow fever vaccine responses in identical twins.

Input material: memory (CD45RO+) T cells sorted from blood. What the cell subset or site label conveys for this sample: CD45RO+ enriched T cells. The receptors derive from a woman aged 18 to 35 in good health.

V usage is TRBV5-6 and J usage is TRBJ2-2, with no clear D. V was trimmed by 2 bases and J by 9 bases, leaving 14 bases between them. The CDR3 loop spans 14 amino acids. Germline V lookup: CDR1 SGHDT, CDR2 YYEEEE. For the CDR3, the DNA is TGTGCCAGCAGCTTTGTCCAGGAGACCAGGGAGCTGTTTTTT. Protein product: CASSFVQETRELFF. The variable domain in full, with the rest retrieved from reference TRBV5-6 and TRBJ2-2, is DAGVTQSPTHLIKTRGQQVTLRCSPKSGHDTVSWYQQALGQGPQFIFQYYEEEERQRGNFPDRFSGHQFPNYSSELNVNALLLGDSALYLCASSFVQETRELFFGEGSRLTVL.

This clonotype has at least ten counts. CDR3 loop: CATSRHSDGYTDTQYF. Written as DNA, the CDR3 is TGTGCCACCAGCAGGCATAGCGACGGGTACACAGATACGCAGTATTTT. The rearrangement links TRBV15 to TRBJ2-3, with a tentative D call TRBD2 (5 bases). Germline CDR1 LNHNV, CDR2 YYDKDF (reference sequence). The V end was cut by 3 bases, the J end by 2 bases, with 15 bases between. The CDR3 extends over 16 amino acids.

This clonotype was counted between two and nine times. V gene TRBV6-4 combines with J gene TRBJ1-2, with TRBD1 matching 7 bases. The ends lost 6 bases at V and 7 bases at J; junction bases unmatched: 8. The CDR3 consists of 13 residues. Germline assignment: CDR1 MRHNA and CDR2 SNTAGT. CDR3 in DNA: TGTGCCAGCAGGAAGACAGGGTCCGGTGGCTACACCTTC. It translates to CASRKTGSGGYTF.

This clonotype has a handful of counts. The chain couples TRBV7-9 to TRBJ2-7; 7 bases are shared with TRBD2. Germline V lookup: CDR1 SEHNR, CDR2 FQNEAQ (reference sequence). V trimming: 6 bases; J trimming: 6 bases; junction bases outside the gene matches: 8. This CDR3 is built from 13 residues. CDR3: CASRSGGLVEQYF. CDR3 sequence (DNA): TGTGCCAGCAGGTCCGGGGGGTTAGTCGAGCAGTACTTC.

This clonotype was seen ten or more times. The genes are TRBV25-1 and TRBJ2-3; D possibly corresponds to TRBD1 (6 bases). Germline V CDR1 and CDR2: MGHDK, SYGVNS. The length of the CDR3 is 13 residues. V gave up 4 bases and J gave up 1 base, with 6 bases separating them. The chain's CDR3 is CASSGQGTDTQYF. In nucleotides, the CDR3 is TGTGCCAGCAGTGGACAGGGCACAGATACGCAGTATTTT.

This chain joins TRBV14 and TRBJ2-1; weak D call: TRBD2 (6 bases). CDR3 size: 15 residues. CDR1 SGHDN and CDR2 FVKESK come from the germline V gene. V was pared by 6 bases and J by 1 base, with 13 bases between. CDR3 in DNA: TGTGCCAGCAGGGCTCTACGGGGGTCCTACAATGAGCAGTTCTTC. Its translation is CASRALRGSYNEQFF.

This clonotype showed up just a few times. This rearrangement joins TRBV5-1 to TRBJ2-5; TRBD2 might be the D (6 bases). The V end lost 2 bases, the J end lost 5 bases, and 10 bases lay between the germline ends. The germline CDR1 and CDR2 sequences are SGHRS and YFSETQ. The CDR3 covers 13 residues. The CDR3 region has the DNA TGCGCCAGCAGCTTCAACCGGGGGGAGACCCAGTACTTC. It encodes CASSFNRGETQYF.

This clonotype appeared a few times. This sequence joins TRBV7-8 and TRBJ2-1; TRBD2 is a possible D gene (6 bases). Germline values: CDR1 SGHVS, CDR2 FQNEAQ. The germline V and J ends were trimmed by 4 bases and 3 bases, with 16 bases remaining between them. This CDR3 comprises 16 residues. As DNA, the CDR3 is TGTGCCAGCAGCTCGGGCGAACTAGCCTTCTACAATGAGCAGTTCTTC. Translation: CASSSGELAFYNEQFF.

The chain joins TRBV24-1 to TRBJ2-1; D might be TRBD2 (6 bases). Germline lookup yields CDR1 KGHDR and CDR2 SFDVKD. This CDR3 is 16 amino acids long. V was shortened by 4 bases and J by 5 bases, with 17 bases between the two germline ends. The CDR3 region is CATSEEGISWNNEQFF. CDR3 sequence (DNA): TGTGCCACCAGTGAGGAGGGGATAAGTTGGAACAATGAGCAGTTCTTC.

This clonotype turned up a few times. The rearrangement links TRBV5-1 to TRBJ1-6; 9 nucleotides match TRBD1. The CDR3 contains 16 residues. CDR1 and CDR2 from the germline V gene are SGHRS and YFSETQ. Losses at the gene ends were 4 bases for V and 8 bases for J; bases not matched to a gene: 10. CDR3 residues: CASSVTGQGLYSPLHF. In DNA form, the CDR3 reads TGCGCCAGCAGCGTCACGGGACAGGGACTCTATTCACCCCTCCACTTT.

The CDR3 here is CSARDYGGSKQTQYF. CDR3 nucleotide sequence: TGCAGTGCTAGAGATTACGGAGGGTCGAAGCAGACCCAGTACTTC. The chain carries TRBV20-1 and TRBJ2-5; possibly TRBD2 for D (6 bases). The CDR3 is 15 residues long. V lost 0 bases to trimming and J lost 6 bases, with 17 bases between them. Germline values: CDR1 DFQATT, CDR2 SNEGSKA (reference sequence).

The rearrangement joins TRBV12-3 or TRBV12-4 to TRBJ1-1; D ambiguous. This CDR3 comprises 14 residues. V lost 0 bases to trimming and J lost 2 bases, with 7 bases between them. The DNA for the CDR3 is TGTGCCAGCAGTTTAGCGCTGGGTAACACTGAAGCTTTCTTT. Translating it yields CASSLALGNTEAFF.

The chain uses TRBV6-2 or TRBV6-3 and TRBJ2-2, with 8 bases lining up with TRBD1. The CDR3 spans 17 residues. V gave up 7 bases and J gave up 2 bases; unmatched junction bases: 12. Germline V gene lookup returns CDR1 MNHEY and CDR2 SVGEGT. The CDR3 nucleotides are TGTGCCAGCACGAAACGGGGGCAGGGGGCCAACACCGGGGAGCTGTTTTTT. This gives the protein CASTKRGQGANTGELFF.

This clonotype was observed many times. This rearrangement joins TRBV20-1 to TRBJ2-7; 12 bases are shared with TRBD1. From germline, CDR1 is DFQATT and CDR2 SNEGSKA (reference sequence). V trimming: 1 base; J trimming: 5 bases; junction bases outside the gene matches: 9. This CDR3 comprises 16 residues. CDR3 amino acids: CSARAIIGTGGDEQYF. The CDR3 DNA reads as TGCAGTGCTAGAGCAATTATCGGGACAGGGGGCGACGAGCAGTACTTC.

J is TRBJ2-3 and V is TRBV7-9, with TRBD1 matching 7 bases. CDR3 length: 14 amino acids. V dropped 1 base and J dropped 5; count of bases not matched to a gene: 3. The germline CDR1 and CDR2 sequences are SEHNR and FQNEAQ (reference sequence). CDR3 bases: TGTGCCAGCAGCTTAGAGGGGGCGGGAGATACGCAGTATTTT. Translated, it gives CASSLEGAGDTQYF. The variable domain in full, completed from reference TRBV7-9 and TRBJ2-3, reads DTGVSQNPRHKITKRGQNVTFRCDPISEHNRLYWYRQTLGQGPEFLTYFQNEAQLEKSRLLSDRFSAERPKGSFSTLEIQRTEQGDSAMYLCASSLEGAGDTQYFGPGTRLTVL.

This chain joins TRBV20-1 and TRBJ2-7; D is possibly TRBD1 (6 bases). The CDR3 spans 14 residues. Per germline, CDR1 DFQATT and CDR2 SNEGSKA (reference sequence). Trimming took 5 bases from V and 5 from J, leaving 19 bases between them. CDR3 in DNA: TGCAGTGCTTGGTCAGGGGATGGAGTCAACGAGCAGTACTTC. Protein: CSAWSGDGVNEQYF.

The sample holds many counts of this clonotype. This chain connects TRBV6-4 to TRBJ2-3; 10 bases are a match to TRBD2. Germline CDR1 MRHNA, CDR2 SNTAGT. The CDR3 contains 17 residues. V lost 0 bases, J lost 2 bases, and 5 bases stayed unmatched. The CDR3 loop is CASSDSSLAGDTDTQYF. In nucleotides, the CDR3 is TGTGCCAGCAGTGACTCGTCTCTAGCGGGGGACACAGATACGCAGTATTTT.

The rearrangement links TRBV12-3 or TRBV12-4 to TRBJ2-1; 8 bases are shared with TRBD1. There are 15 residues in the CDR3. V lost 8 bases, J lost 8 bases, and 14 bases stayed unmatched. The CDR3 loop reads CASASPGGARDEQFF. The DNA for the CDR3 is TGTGCCAGCGCCTCCCCAGGGGGCGCGCGGGATGAGCAGTTCTTC.

This clonotype was counted between two and nine times. The rearrangement links TRBV7-8 to TRBJ1-4, with TRBD1 identical over 9 bases. Germline trimming cut 5 bases from V and 8 bases from J; bases unmatched to any gene: 9. There are 15 residues in the CDR3. CDR1 is SGHVS and CDR2 is FQNEAQ in the germline V gene. CDR3 DNA sequence: TGTGCCAGCAGCCCAAGGGACAGGGTGGGCGAAAAACTGTTTTTT. This encodes CASSPRDRVGEKLFF.

This clonotype was seen at least ten times. J is TRBJ2-4 and V is TRBV5-6; no definite D call. Germline V gene data show CDR1 as SGHDT and CDR2 as YYEEEE. Trimming shortened V by 3 bases and J by 6 bases, and 13 bases separated the two germline ends. The CDR3 sequence is 14 residues long. CDR3 sequence: CASSWTRNPNIQYF. In DNA, the CDR3 is TGTGCCAGCAGCTGGACCAGAAACCCAAACATTCAGTACTTC.

This clonotype was detected many times. CDR3 sequence: CSATPDFNEQFF. In DNA form, the CDR3 reads TGCAGTGCTACTCCAGACTTCAATGAGCAGTTCTTC. The chain is built from TRBV20-1 and TRBJ2-1, with no clear D. The germline gives CDR1 DFQATT, CDR2 SNEGSKA (reference sequence). Trimming removed 4 bases from V and 6 bases from J, with 10 bases in between. The CDR3 sequence is 12 residues long.

In this sample, this clonotype turned up a few times. The gene calls are TRBV7-9 and TRBJ2-1; 10 bases agree with TRBD2. V was clipped by 4 bases and J by 16 bases; unmatched bases: 7. Germline V lookup: CDR1 SEHNR, CDR2 FQNEAQ (reference sequence). CDR3 length equals 12 residues. This chain's CDR3 is CASSSQREGHFF. CDR3 nucleotide sequence: TGTGCCAGCAGCTCACAGCGGGAGGGCCACTTCTTC.

A few counts support this clonotype. The chain's CDR3 is CASSYDRAGGKLFF. In nucleotides, the CDR3 is TGTGCCAGCAGTTACGACCGCGCAGGGGGAAAACTGTTTTTT. The chain recombines TRBV6-5 with TRBJ1-4; 7 nucleotides agree with TRBD1. Trimming at V came to 2 bases and at J to 10 bases, leaving 7 bases not matched to a gene. The CDR3 has 14 amino acids. The germline V gene has CDR1 MNHEY and CDR2 SVGAGI.

This clonotype was observed a few times. The V gene is TRBV7-9, the J gene TRBJ1-6, with unresolved D. The CDR3 runs to 14 residues. CDR1 SEHNR and CDR2 FQNEAQ come from the germline V gene (reference sequence). The V and J ends lost 1 base and 9 bases respectively, with 10 bases between them. The CDR3 DNA is TGTGCCAGCAGCTTAGACGGGGAGGGTTCACCCCTCCACTTT. It translates to CASSLDGEGSPLHF.

The table lists this clonotype with many counts. The chain employs TRBV24-1 and TRBJ1-2; no clear D gene. This CDR3 has 13 residues. V shed 4 bases and J shed 1 base, with 6 bases lying between them. Per the germline V gene, CDR1 is KGHDR and CDR2 is SFDVKD. The CDR3 bases are TGTGCCACCAGTGAGGACGGTAACTATGGCTACACCTTC. It yields the protein CATSEDGNYGYTF.

There are many counts of this clonotype. The V call is TRBV29-1, the J call TRBJ2-1, with 14 bases matching TRBD2. J was trimmed by 7 bases and V by 7 bases; bases with no gene match: 6. The germline V gene encodes CDR1 SQVTM and CDR2 ANQGSEA. The length of the CDR3 is 14 residues. The CDR3 DNA reads TGCAGCGGAGGACTAGCGGGGGGTGGTAATGAGCAGTTCTTC. Encoded protein: CSGGLAGGGNEQFF.

The chain joins TRBV6-1 to TRBJ2-1, with TRBD1 matching 8 bases. V gave up 10 bases and J gave up 3 bases; unmatched junction bases: 8. CDR1 is MNHNS and CDR2 is SASEGT in the germline V gene. This CDR3 comprises 14 residues. The CDR3 DNA reads TGTGCCACCTCAGGGGACAGGAGCTACAATGAGCAGTTCTTC. Protein sequence: CATSGDRSYNEQFF.